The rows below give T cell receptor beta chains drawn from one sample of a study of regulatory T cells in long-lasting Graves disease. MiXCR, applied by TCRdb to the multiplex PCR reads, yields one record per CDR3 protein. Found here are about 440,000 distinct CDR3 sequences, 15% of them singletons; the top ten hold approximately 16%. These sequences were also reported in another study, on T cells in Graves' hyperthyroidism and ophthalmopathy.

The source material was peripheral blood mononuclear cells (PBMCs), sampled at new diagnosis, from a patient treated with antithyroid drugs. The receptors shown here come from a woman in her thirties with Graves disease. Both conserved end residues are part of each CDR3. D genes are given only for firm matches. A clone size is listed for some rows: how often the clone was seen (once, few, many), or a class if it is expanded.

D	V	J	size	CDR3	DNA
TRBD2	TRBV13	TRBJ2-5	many	CASSLRLAGNQETQYF	TGTGCCAGCAGCCTCAGACTAGCGGGGAACCAAGAGACCCAGTACTTC
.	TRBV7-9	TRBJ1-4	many	CASSGDLGATNEKLFF	TGTGCCAGCAGCGGTGATTTGGGTGCAACTAATGAAAAACTGTTTTTT
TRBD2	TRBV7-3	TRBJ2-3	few	CASSLSRGGYGDTQYF	TGTGCCAGCAGCTTAAGTCGGGGGGGGTATGGAGATACGCAGTATTTT
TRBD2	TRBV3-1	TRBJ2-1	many	CASSQDNGRGEQFF	TGTGCCAGCAGCCAAGATAACGGGAGGGGTGAGCAGTTCTTC
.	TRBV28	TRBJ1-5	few	CASSPSGVYQPQHF	TGTGCCAGCAGTCCCTCAGGGGTCTATCAGCCCCAGCATTTT
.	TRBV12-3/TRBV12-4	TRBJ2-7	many	CASGGRGYEQYF	TGTGCCAGCGGGGGGCGCGGGTACGAGCAGTACTTC
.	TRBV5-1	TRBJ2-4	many	CASSLSDIQYF	TGCGCCAGCAGCCTTTCCGACATTCAGTACTTC
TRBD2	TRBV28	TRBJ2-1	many	CASSLRTSVEFF	TGTGCCAGCAGTTTAAGGACTAGCGTTGAGTTCTTC
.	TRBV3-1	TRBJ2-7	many	CASSRNEFQYF	TGTGCCAGCAGCCGTAACGAGTTTCAGTACTTC
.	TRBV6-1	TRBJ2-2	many	CASSVQGRELFF	TGTGCCAGCAGTGTACAGGGCCGGGAGCTGTTTTTT
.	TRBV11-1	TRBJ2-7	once	CASSFGGYNEQYF	TGTGCCAGCAGCTTTGGGGGTTACAATGAGCAGTACTTC
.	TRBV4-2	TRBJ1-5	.	CASSPGPMNSNQPQHF	TGTGCCAGCAGCCCGGGACCGATGAATAGCAATCAGCCCCAGCATTTT
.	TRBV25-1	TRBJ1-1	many	CASSRHRNTEAFF	TGTGCCAGCAGTCGTCATAGGAACACTGAAGCTTTCTTT
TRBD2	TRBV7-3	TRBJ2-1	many	CASSPRGEHEQFF	TGTGCCAGCAGTCCCCGGGGGGAGCATGAGCAGTTCTTC
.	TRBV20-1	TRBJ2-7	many	CSATEARVTSYEQYF	TGCAGTGCTACAGAAGCCAGGGTAACCTCCTACGAGCAGTACTTC
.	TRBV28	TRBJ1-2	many	CASSKLAAANYGYTF	TGTGCCAGCAGTAAACTCGCGGCAGCTAACTATGGCTACACCTTC
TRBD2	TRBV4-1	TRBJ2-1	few	CASSRDPGLAGLGFINEQFF	TGCGCCAGCAGCCGAGACCCGGGACTAGCGGGACTGGGGTTCATCAATGAGCAGTTCTTC
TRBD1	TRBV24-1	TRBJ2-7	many	CATSDRTGNHEQYF	TGTGCCACCAGTGATCGGACAGGGAACCACGAGCAGTACTTC
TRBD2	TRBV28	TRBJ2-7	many	CASNPHGLAGPGEYF	TGTGCCAGCAACCCTCACGGACTAGCGGGCCCTGGGGAGTACTTC
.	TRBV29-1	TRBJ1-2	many	CSVERGGDYGYTF	TGCAGCGTTGAAAGGGGGGGGGACTATGGCTACACCTTC
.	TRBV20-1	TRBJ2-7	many	CSVDRRVYEQYF	TGCAGTGTTGATCGTAGGGTCTACGAGCAGTACTTC
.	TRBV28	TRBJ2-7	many	CASNPVLISSYEQYF	TGTGCCAGCAATCCTGTTCTAATTAGCTCCTACGAGCAGTACTTC
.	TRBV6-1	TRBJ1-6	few	CASSKLAPGVSPLHF	TGTGCCAGCAGCAAACTAGCCCCAGGGGTATCACCCCTCCACTTT
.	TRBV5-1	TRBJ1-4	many	CASRRQVNEKLFF	TGCGCCAGCAGAAGGCAGGTTAATGAAAAACTGTTTTTT
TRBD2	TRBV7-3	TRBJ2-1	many	CASSLLAGSNNEQFF	TGTGCCAGCAGCTTACTAGCGGGAAGTAACAATGAGCAGTTCTTC
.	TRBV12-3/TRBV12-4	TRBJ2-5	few	CASSPPPAGETQYF	TGTGCCAGCAGCCCCCCCCCAGCGGGAGAGACCCAGTACTTC
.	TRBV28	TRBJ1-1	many	CASSSTDNTEAFF	TGTGCCAGCAGTTCGACTGATAACACTGAAGCTTTCTTT
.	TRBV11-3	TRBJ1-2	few	CASSLGGLSYGYTF	TGTGCCAGCAGCTTAGGAGGGTTGAGCTATGGCTACACCTTC
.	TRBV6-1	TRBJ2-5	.	CASSEVLRWSGETRYF	TGTGCCAGCAGTGAAGTATTGAGGTGGTCCGGGGAGACCCGGTACTTC
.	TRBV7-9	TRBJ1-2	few	CASSSGPQPAGGYTF	TGTGCCAGCAGCTCTGGGCCCCAACCCGCCGGGGGCTACACCTTC
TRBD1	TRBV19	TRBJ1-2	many	CASTPPGQVNYGYTF	TGTGCCAGTACCCCACCTGGACAGGTGAACTATGGCTACACCTTC
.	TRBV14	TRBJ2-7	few	CASSQDPRGRGYEQYF	TGTGCCAGCAGCCAAGACCCCCGCGGACGAGGATACGAGCAGTACTTC
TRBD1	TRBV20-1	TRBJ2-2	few	CSASLDRTGELFF	TGCAGTGCTTCTCTGGACAGGACCGGGGAGCTGTTTTTT
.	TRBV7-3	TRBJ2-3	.	CASTFSVTDTQYF	TGTGCCAGCACCTTCTCTGTCACAGATACGCAGTATTTT
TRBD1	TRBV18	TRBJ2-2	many	CASSPRDRSTGELFF	TGTGCCAGCTCACCGAGGGACAGAAGCACCGGGGAGCTGTTTTTT
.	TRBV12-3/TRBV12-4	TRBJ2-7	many	CASSGGGSRYEQYF	TGTGCCAGCAGCGGAGGGGGTAGTCGATACGAGCAGTACTTC
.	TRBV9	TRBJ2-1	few	CASRDPQGFEQFF	TGTGCCAGCAGAGACCCCCAGGGGTTTGAGCAGTTCTTC
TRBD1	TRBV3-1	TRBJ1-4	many	CASSQKDRGGEKLFF	TGTGCCAGCAGCCAGAAGGACAGGGGTGGTGAAAAACTGTTTTTT
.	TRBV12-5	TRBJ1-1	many	CASGPGTEAFF	TGTGCTAGTGGGCCAGGAACTGAAGCTTTCTTT
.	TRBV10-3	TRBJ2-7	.	CAISESLGSEQYF	TGTGCCATCAGTGAGTCTTTGGGATCCGAGCAGTACTTC
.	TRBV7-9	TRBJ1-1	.	CASIRELQGTTEAFF	TGTGCCAGCATCAGGGAACTGCAGGGGACCACTGAAGCTTTCTTT
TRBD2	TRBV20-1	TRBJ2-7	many	CSAEGLAGVLGEQYF	TGCAGTGCTGAGGGACTAGCGGGAGTATTGGGCGAGCAGTACTTC
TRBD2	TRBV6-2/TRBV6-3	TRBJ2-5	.	CASSEARAGGPYQETQYF	TGTGCCAGCAGTGAAGCTAGAGCGGGAGGGCCTTACCAAGAGACCCAGTACTTC
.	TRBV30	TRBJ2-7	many	CAWSVLGRISYEQYF	TGTGCCTGGAGTGTACTAGGTCGGATCTCCTACGAGCAGTACTTC
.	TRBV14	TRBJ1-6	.	CASSQEVFYNSPLHF	TGTGCCAGCAGCCAAGAGGTTTTCTATAATTCACCCCTCCACTTT
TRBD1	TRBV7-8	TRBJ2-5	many	CASSTYSGTEVEETQYF	TGTGCCAGCAGCACTTACTCCGGGACAGAGGTTGAAGAGACCCAGTACTTC
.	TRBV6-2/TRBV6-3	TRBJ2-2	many	CASSPTGNTGELFF	TGTGCCAGCAGTCCGACAGGGAACACCGGGGAGCTGTTTTTT
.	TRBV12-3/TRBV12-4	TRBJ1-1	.	CASSWDIDEAFF	TGTGCCAGCAGTTGGGACATAGATGAAGCTTTCTTT
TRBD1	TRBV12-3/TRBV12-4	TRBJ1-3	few	CASSFGRGLAGNTIYF	TGTGCCAGCAGTTTCGGCAGGGGGCTTGCAGGAAACACCATATATTTT
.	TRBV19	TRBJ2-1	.	CASRLAGNEQFF	TGTGCCAGTAGACTAGCAGGGAATGAGCAGTTCTTC
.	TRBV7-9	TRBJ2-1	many	CASSLSRTSYNEQFF	TGTGCCAGCAGCTTATCACGGACATCCTACAATGAGCAGTTCTTC
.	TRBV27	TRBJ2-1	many	CASNREAGVNEQFF	TGTGCCAGCAATCGTGAAGCAGGTGTAAATGAGCAGTTCTTC
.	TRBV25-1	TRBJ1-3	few	CASIKTGPSGNTIYF	TGTGCCAGCATTAAAACAGGTCCCTCTGGAAACACCATATATTTT
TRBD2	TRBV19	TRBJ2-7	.	CASTHSSGGTYEQYF	TGTGCCAGTACTCACTCTAGCGGGGGGACCTACGAGCAGTACTTC
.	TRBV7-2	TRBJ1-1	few	CASSLKGITEAFF	TGTGCCAGCAGCTTAAAGGGTATCACTGAAGCTTTCTTT